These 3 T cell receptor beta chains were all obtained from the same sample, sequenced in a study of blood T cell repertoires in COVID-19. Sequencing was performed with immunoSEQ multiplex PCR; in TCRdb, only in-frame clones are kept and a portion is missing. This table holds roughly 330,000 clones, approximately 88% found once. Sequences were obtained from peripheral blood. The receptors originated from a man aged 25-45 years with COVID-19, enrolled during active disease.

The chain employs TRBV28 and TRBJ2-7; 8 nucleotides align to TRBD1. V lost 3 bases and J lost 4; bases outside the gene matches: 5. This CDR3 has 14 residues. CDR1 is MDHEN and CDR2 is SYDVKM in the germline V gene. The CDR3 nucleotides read TGTGCCAGCAGTTTCATCCAGGGGGCTTACGAGCAGTACTTC. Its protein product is CASSFIQGAYEQYF. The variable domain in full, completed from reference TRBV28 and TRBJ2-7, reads DVKVTQSSRYLVKRTGEKVFLECVQDMDHENMFWYRQDPGLGLRLIYFSYDVKMKEKGDIPEGYSVSREKKERFSLILESASTNQTSMYLCASSFIQGAYEQYFGPGTRLTVT.

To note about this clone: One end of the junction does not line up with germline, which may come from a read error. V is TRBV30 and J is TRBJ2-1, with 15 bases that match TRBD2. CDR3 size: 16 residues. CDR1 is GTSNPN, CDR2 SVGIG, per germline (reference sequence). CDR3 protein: CAWTSGRARGYNEQFF. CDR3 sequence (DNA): TGTGCTTGGACTAGCGGGAGGGCTCGAGGGTACAATGAGCAGTTCTTC. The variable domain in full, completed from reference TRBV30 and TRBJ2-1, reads SQTIHQWPATLVQPVGSPLSLECTVEGTSNPNLYWYRQAAGRGLQLLFYSVGIGQISSEVPQNLSASRPQDRQFILSSKKLLLSDSGFYLCAWTSGRARGYNEQFFGPGTRLTVL.

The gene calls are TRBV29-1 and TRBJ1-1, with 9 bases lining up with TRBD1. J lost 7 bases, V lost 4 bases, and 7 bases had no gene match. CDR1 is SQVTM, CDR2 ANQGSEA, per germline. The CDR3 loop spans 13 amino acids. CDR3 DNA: TGCAGCGTTGTGAGGCTGGACAGGGGTGAAGCTTTCTTT. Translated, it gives CSVVRLDRGEAFF.